What follows is one T cell receptor beta chain and its context. Germline V gene lookup returns CDR1 MNHEY and CDR2 SMNVEV (reference sequence). The CDR3 sequence is 16 residues long. The junction had 8 bases not matched to a gene; V was cut back by 2 bases and J by 4 bases. These data originate in a study of cytomegalovirus exposure and HLA in healthy donors. Overall study context: From about 180 million T cells, an earlier analysis saw approximately 110 million unique TCR beta sequences.

PCR primers comprised 60 Vbeta and 13 Jbeta primers. The repertoire was sequenced with immunoSEQ multiplex PCR; TCRdb's copy has only in-frame clones and lacks some. The repertoire holds 170,000 or so clones, with around 75% as singletons. Sequencing used PBMCs. The TCR sequence derives from a male donor in good health and CMV-seronegative. The J gene is TRBJ2-3, the V gene TRBV27; 8 positions match TRBD1. Here the CDR3 reads CASSLKAGGRADTQYF. The CDR3 DNA reads TGTGCCAGCAGTTTAAAAGCAGGGGGCAGGGCAGATACGCAGTATTTT.